These T cell receptor beta chains were read from a single sample in a study of regulatory T cells in long-lasting Graves disease. TCRdb fed the multiplex PCR reads into MiXCR, producing one record per CDR3 protein. Of over 350,000 distinct CDR3 sequences in the sample, 15% are singletons; the top ten hold over 7%. A further study also used this sample, focusing on T cells in Graves' hyperthyroidism and ophthalmopathy.

The sequences come from peripheral blood mononuclear cells (PBMCs), collected at new diagnosis, from a patient treated with antithyroid drugs. These receptor sequences come from a woman aged 40 to 50 with Graves disease. Both conserved end residues are trimmed from each CDR3. Some rows have no size entry. The others give once, few or many, or a class for an expanded clone.

few TRBV9 ASSVGGGRGDTQY
many TRBV6-5 ASSYDSGRAGSGELF
few TRBV7-2 ASSLVGSWGGSGNTIY
few TRBV15 ATSSGKTQVFGYEQY
many TRBV5-1 ASSLDGASTDTQY
few TRBV30 AWRGSSSNTGELF
many TRBV18 ASSRPGQGSYEQY
. TRBV3-1 ASSQEDRGDNEAF
. TRBV5-1 ASSLDLAGHSYEQY
many TRBV2 ASSDYSSEQY
many TRBV14 ASSLGWGEAF
few TRBV14 ASSPHTGVRGTDTQY
many TRBV20-1 SAWGTSGRRGTDTQY
. TRBV5-1 ASTVWGVPNTGELF
. TRBV30 AWSVWQGGDAQY
many TRBV5-1 ASSSGDRIDDEQF
few TRBV27 ASSLSGGRDTEAF
many TRBV28 ASSFAGDRYT
many TRBV7-2 ASSLTGDSSYNEQF
few TRBV6-2/TRBV6-3 ASSYGADQNTEAF
many TRBV20-1 SARVQAFNQPQH
. TRBV6-2/TRBV6-3 ASSYSLAGGPETQY
many TRBV5-1 ASSTLAGEAYNEQF
many TRBV12-3/TRBV12-4 ASSYGQGGYGYT
. TRBV11-3 ASSLETSLRLAGAHEQF
many TRBV6-1 ASSGGTGGEGDTQY
. TRBV4-1 ASSQDLGNTEAF
few TRBV20-1 SASSSGPSTDTQY
. TRBV18 ASSPGPSVNYGYT
many TRBV12-3/TRBV12-4 ASRPRAGTEAF
many TRBV20-1 SARPPTSGAQETQY
many TRBV28 ASSPRDPSYEQY
few TRBV4-1 ASSHAFLGHDEQF
few TRBV6-2/TRBV6-3 ASSFDSMNTEAF
many TRBV30 AWSQLADNEQF
many TRBV18 ASSPGREVADTQY
many TRBV11-2 ASSPYRDRADTQY
few TRBV4-3 ASSWRGGEKLF
many TRBV3-1 ASSEPSAGGLYGYT
many TRBV11-2 ASSVSPGLDQETQY
many TRBV28 ASRPIPRDTGELF
many TRBV20-1 SAREAGGTYEQY
many TRBV28 AIQRLDEQY
few TRBV13 ASRKGGGGIRYT
few TRBV6-1 ASSLNQGALYNEQF
. TRBV3-1 ASSKVDKEREFSGANVLT
. TRBV4-3 ASSQDARQGGNEQF
many TRBV7-2 ASSLGRQPRTDTQY
many TRBV27 ASSLGPGQTQY
once TRBV19 ASSISRDREGTQPQH
. TRBV7-9 ASSLGSTGSAEQF
many TRBV12-3/TRBV12-4 ASLSGTQYNEQF
. TRBV4-2 ASSQVGRQWVNEQF
. TRBV24-1 ATKGRGAHGYT
many TRBV13 ASSLGRPNEQF
many TRBV11-2 ASSLGTEVAF
many TRBV7-9 ASSLVRQAWNEQF
few TRBV3-1 ASSPESQETQY
few TRBV19 ASSAGTGYEQY
. TRBV5-8 ASSLGTLLRGETQY